This T cell receptor beta chain was sequenced in a study of cytomegalovirus exposure and HLA in healthy donors. Across the study: The 100 to 150 validation repertoires, a later analysis reported, used the same platform as the approximately 670 repertoires from the first cohort.

V was clipped by 5 bases and J by 7 bases; unmatched bases: 9. Germline assignment: CDR1 MDHEN and CDR2 SYDVKM. The CDR3 is made up of 16 amino acids. Some clones are missing from TCRdb's copy, which holds only in-frame ones; the method was immunoSEQ multiplex PCR. This table has some 150,000 clones, about 88% appearing once. With respect to this clone: Antigen unknown.

Broader study findings: CMV antigen specificity was confirmed in vitro for a few CMV-associated chains. The classifier reportedly diagnosed cytomegalovirus status with high specificity and sensitivity.

The sample consisted of PBMCs. V usage is TRBV28 and J usage is TRBJ2-1, with TRBD2 matching over 12 bases. The clonotype comes from a woman aged 18-29 years in good health and CMV-seropositive. CDR3 nucleotide sequence: TGTGCCAGCAGTGGAAAGGGACTAGCGGGCCTAAATGAGCAGTTCTTC. Protein: CASSGKGLAGLNEQFF. The full variable domain, rest sourced from reference TRBV28 and TRBJ2-1, is DVKVTQSSRYLVKRTGEKVFLECVQDMDHENMFWYRQDPGLGLRLIYFSYDVKMKEKGDIPEGYSVSREKKERFSLILESASTNQTSMYLCASSGKGLAGLNEQFFGPGTRLTVL.